The TCR beta chain under discussion was sequenced for a study of cytomegalovirus exposure and HLA in healthy donors. Trimming stripped 7 bases from V and 0 bases from J, with 6 bases between. Germline V gene lookup returns CDR1 SGHAT and CDR2 FQNNGV. This CDR3 has 12 amino acids. This clone has a handful of counts. Amplification used 60 Vbeta primers and 13 Jbeta primers. Assay used: immunoSEQ multiplex PCR; TCRdb lists only in-frame clones, some missing. Here the sample spans approximately 150,000 clones, about 75% being singletons. The origin of this receptor is a male donor in good health and CMV-seronegative. The gene calls are TRBV11-2 and TRBJ1-1, with D unclear. Sequencing input: PBMCs. CDR3 in DNA: TGTGCCAGCACCACACTGAACACTGAAGCTTTCTTT. Translated: CASTTLNTEAFF. The full variable domain, with the rest looked up from reference TRBV11-2 and TRBJ1-1, is EAGVAQSPRYKIIEKRQSVAFWCNPISGHATLYWYQQILGQGPKLLIQFQNNGVVDDSQLPKDRFSAERLKGVDSTLKIQPAKLEDSAVYLCASTTLNTEAFFGQGTRLTVV.